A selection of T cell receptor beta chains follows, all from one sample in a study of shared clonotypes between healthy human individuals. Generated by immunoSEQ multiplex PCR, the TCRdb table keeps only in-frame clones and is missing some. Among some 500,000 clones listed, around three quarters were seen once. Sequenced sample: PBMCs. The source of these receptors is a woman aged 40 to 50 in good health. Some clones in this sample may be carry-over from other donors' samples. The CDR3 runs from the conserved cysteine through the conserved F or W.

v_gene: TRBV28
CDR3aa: CASSSSTGVGTEAFF

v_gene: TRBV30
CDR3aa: CAWEDRAGANVLTF

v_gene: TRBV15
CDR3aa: CATSRTLTRGHTQYF

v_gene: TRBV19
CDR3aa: CASSIYYNEQFF

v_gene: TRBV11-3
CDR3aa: CASSSTSGRATGELFF

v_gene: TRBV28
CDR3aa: CASSQDSPARYEQYF

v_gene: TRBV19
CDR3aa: CASSIDQANEKLFF

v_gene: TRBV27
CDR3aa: CASSRRLAGDNEQFF

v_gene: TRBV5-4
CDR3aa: CASSPSGIRADTQYF

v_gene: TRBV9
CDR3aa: CASSTRTSGPYEQYF

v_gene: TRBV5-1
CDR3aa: CASSLGGLSTDTQYF

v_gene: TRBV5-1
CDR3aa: CASSLALQQPYEQYF

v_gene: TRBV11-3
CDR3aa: CASSLAGTMYNEQFF

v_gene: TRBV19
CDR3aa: CASSIEGFNTEAFF

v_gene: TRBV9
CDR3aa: CASSVAAQPRGNTEAFF

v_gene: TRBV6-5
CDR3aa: CATSRDRTYEQYF

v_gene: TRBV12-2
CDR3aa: CASRLSDRDITGELFF

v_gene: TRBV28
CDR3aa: CASSLVGGWETQYF

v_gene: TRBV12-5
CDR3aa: CASGSGLAGAQETQYF

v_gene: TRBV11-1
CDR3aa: CASSPTTSTDTQYF

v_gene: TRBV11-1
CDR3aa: CASSLQSVYIQYF

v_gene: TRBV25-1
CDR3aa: CASSESLPGYTEAFF

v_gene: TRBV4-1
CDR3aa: CASSRDPQGFGYTF

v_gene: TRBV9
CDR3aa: CASSIGQGSDTQYF

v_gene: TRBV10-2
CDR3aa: CATRTGGNSPLHF

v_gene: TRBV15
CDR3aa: CATSRDVGPSPNGYTF

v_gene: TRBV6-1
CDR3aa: CASTVTQEAYEQYF

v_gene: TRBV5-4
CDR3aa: CASRVGGMNYGYTF

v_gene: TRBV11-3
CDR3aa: CASIPGQEAFF

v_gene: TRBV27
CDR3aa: CASSHGGGLGTEAFF

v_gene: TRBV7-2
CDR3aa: CASSPDAPVDEQFF

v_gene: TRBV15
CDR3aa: CATSPGVGNTIYF

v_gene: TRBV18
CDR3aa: CASSHEHTEAFF

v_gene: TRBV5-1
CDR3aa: CASSATGTGVYGYTF

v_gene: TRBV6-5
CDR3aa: CASSKAGAGEQYF

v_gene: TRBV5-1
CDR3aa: CASSPDQGRYTEAFF

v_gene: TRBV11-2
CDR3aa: CASSFPGQGGSPLHF

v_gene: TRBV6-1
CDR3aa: CASKSDGYEQYF

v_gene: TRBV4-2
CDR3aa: CASSREEASGSAGELFF

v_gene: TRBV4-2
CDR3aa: CASSQGTGGLNQETQYF

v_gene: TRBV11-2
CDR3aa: CASSLVRAGTDTQYF

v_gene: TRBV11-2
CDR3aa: CASSLVRWDRVYNEQFF

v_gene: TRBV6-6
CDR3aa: CASRGGGYEQYF

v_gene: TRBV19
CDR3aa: CASSTRQGGYEQYF

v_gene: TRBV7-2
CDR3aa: CASSLERPSTQYF

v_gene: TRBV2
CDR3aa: CASSTLSTGELFF

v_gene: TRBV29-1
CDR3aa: CSVARRPQETQYF

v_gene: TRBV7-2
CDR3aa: CASSVTQNTEAFF

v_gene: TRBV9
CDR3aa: CASSVSGGQRYEQYF

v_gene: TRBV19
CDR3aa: CASSILDGLAGELFF

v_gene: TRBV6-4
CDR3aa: CASSDSASGGQFF

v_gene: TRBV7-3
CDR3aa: CASSLMPGPTYEQYF

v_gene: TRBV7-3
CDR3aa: CASSLGGTNTEAFF

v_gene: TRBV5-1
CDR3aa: CASSGGREGETQYF

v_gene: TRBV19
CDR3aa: CASSVGQIPGELFF